This TCR beta chain was sequenced for a study of cytomegalovirus exposure and HLA in healthy donors. General observations from the study: Presence/absence analyses rested on an assumption that sequencing depth was roughly uniform across donors. Data from an earlier analysis indicated that most TCR beta V segments were productive either about 90% or about 30% of the time. Relative to equally common others, HLA-associated TCR beta chains showed greater clonal expansion in a later analysis.

The CDR3 contains 14 residues. Trimming removed 3 bases at V and 7 bases at J, with 16 bases between. Germline V gene data show CDR1 as SGHRS and CDR2 as YFSETQ. The PCR used 60 Vbeta and 13 Jbeta primers. The table came from immunoSEQ multiplex PCR; TCRdb's copy has only in-frame clones and leaves some out. The sample holds 99,000 or so clones, approximately 76% seen once. As regards this clone: Its antigen is unknown.

The sequencing input was PBMCs. The chain joins TRBV5-1 to TRBJ1-2; D perhaps matches TRBD1 (6 bases). This TCR was sampled from a woman aged 18 to 35 in good health and CMV-seropositive. The CDR3 spells CASSSQQGTGGYTF. CDR3 coding DNA: TGCGCCAGCAGCTCCCAACAGGGTACCGGTGGCTACACCTTC.